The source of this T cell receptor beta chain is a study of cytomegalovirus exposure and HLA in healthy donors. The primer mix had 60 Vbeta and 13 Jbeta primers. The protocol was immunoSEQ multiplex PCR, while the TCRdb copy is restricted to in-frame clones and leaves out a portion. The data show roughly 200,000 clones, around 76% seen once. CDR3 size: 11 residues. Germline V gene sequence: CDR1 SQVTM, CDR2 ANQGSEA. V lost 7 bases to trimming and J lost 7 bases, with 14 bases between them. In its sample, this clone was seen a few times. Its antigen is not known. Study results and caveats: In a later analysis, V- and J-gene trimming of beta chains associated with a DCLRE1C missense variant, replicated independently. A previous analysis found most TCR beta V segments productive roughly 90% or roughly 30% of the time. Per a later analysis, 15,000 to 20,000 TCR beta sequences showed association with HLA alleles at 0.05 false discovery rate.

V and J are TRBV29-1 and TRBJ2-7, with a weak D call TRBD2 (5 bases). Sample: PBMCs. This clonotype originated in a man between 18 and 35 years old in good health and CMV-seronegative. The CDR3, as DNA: TGCAGCGGGAGGACCTTGGGGGAGCAGTACTTC. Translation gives CSGRTLGEQYF.